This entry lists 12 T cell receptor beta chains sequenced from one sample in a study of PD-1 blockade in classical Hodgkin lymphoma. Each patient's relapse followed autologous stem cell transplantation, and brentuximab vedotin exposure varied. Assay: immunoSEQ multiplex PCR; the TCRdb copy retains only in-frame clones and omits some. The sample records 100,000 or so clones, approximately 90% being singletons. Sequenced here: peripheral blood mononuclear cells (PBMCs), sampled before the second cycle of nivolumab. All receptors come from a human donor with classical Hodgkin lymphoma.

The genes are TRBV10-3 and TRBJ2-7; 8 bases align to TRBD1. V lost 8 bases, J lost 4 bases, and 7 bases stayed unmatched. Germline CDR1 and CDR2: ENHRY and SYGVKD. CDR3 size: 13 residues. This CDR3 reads CAIAATGGYEQYF. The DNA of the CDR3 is TGTGCCATCGCGGCCACAGGGGGTTACGAGCAGTACTTC.

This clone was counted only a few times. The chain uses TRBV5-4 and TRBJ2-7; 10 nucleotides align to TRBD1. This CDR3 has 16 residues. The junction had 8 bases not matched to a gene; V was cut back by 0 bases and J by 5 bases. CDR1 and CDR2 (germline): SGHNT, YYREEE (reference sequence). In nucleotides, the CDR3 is TGTGCCAGCAGCTTGGCCGTAGGACAGGGGGTGAACGAGCAGTACTTC. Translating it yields CASSLAVGQGVNEQYF.

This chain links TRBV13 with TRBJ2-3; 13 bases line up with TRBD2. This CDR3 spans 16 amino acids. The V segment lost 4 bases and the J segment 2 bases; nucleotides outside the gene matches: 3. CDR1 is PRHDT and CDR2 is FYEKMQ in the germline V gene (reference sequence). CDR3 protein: CASSSGLAGPTDTQYF. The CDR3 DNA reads TGTGCCAGCAGCTCGGGACTAGCGGGACCCACAGATACGCAGTATTTT.

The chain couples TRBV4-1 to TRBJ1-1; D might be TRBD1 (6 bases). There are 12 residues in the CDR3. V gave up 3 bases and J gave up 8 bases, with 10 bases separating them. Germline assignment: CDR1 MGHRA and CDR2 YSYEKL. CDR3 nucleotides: TGCGCCAGCAGCCACGGGGGCCTCGAAGCTTTCTTT. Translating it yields CASSHGGLEAFF.

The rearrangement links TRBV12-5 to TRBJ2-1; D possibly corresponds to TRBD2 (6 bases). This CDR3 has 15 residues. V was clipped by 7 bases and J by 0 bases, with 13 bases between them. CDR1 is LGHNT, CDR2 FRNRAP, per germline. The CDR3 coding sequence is TGTGCTAGTGTTCCTATCGGGGGCTCCTACAATGAGCAGTTCTTC. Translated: CASVPIGGSYNEQFF. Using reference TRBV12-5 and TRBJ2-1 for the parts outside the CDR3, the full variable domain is DARVTQTPRHKVTEMGQEVTMRCQPILGHNTVFWYRQTMMQGLELLAYFRNRAPLDDSGMPKDRFSAEMPDATLATLKIQPSEPRDSAVYFCASVPIGGSYNEQFFGPGTRLTVL.

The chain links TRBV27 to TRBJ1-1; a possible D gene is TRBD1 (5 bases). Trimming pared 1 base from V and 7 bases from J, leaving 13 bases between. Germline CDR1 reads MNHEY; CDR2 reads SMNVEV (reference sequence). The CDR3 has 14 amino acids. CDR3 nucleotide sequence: TGTGCCAGCAGTTTATGGAAAGGGGACGGTGAAGCTTTCTTT. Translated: CASSLWKGDGEAFF.

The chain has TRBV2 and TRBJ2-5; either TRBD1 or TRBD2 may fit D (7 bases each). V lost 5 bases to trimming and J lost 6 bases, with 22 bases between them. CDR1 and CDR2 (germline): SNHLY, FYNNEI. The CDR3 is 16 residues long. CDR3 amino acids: CASSTSLGEGAKTQYF. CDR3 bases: TGTGCCAGCAGTACCTCCTTAGGGGAGGGGGCTAAGACCCAGTACTTC.

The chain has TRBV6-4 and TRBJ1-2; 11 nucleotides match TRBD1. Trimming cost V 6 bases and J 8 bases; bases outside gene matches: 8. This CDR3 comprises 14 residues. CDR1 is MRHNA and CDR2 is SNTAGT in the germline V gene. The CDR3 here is CASRDRGPYEGYTF. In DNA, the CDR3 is TGTGCCAGCAGGGACAGGGGGCCCTACGAAGGCTACACCTTC.

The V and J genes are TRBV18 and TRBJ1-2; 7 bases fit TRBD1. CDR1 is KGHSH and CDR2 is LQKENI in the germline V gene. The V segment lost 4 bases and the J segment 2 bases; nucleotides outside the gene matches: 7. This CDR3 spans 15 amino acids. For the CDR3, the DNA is TGTGCCAGCTCACGAGGGACAGAAGGAAACTATGGCTACACCTTC. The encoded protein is CASSRGTEGNYGYTF.

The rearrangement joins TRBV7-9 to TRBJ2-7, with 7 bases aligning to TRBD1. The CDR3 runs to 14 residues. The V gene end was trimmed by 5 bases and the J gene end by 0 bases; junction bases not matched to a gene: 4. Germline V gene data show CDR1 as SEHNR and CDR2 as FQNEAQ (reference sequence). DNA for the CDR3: TGTGCCAGCAGCCCCAGGGGGACCTCCTACGAGCAGTACTTC. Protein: CASSPRGTSYEQYF.

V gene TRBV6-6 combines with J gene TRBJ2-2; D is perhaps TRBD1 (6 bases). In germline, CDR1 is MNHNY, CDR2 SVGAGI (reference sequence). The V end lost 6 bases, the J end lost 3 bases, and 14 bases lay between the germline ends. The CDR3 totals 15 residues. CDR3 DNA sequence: TGTGCCAGCAGGACACAGGGTACGGACACCGGGGAGCTGTTTTTT. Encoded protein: CASRTQGTDTGELFF.

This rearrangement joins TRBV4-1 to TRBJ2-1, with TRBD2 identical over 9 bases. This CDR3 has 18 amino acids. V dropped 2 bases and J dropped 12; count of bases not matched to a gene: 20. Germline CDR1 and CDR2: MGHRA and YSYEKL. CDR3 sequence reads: CASSQLVAIAGEFRVQFF. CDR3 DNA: TGCGCCAGCAGCCAACTGGTTGCGATAGCGGGGGAGTTCAGGGTGCAGTTCTTC.